The 18 T cell receptor beta chains reported below all come from one sample, sequenced in a study of cytomegalovirus exposure and HLA in healthy donors. A multiplex PCR was run with 60 Vbeta primers and 13 Jbeta primers. Generated by immunoSEQ multiplex PCR, the TCRdb table keeps only in-frame clones and is missing some. The sample records roughly 190,000 clones, about four fifths being singletons. Sequenced sample: PBMCs. These receptors came from a woman aged 50 to 60 in good health and CMV-seropositive.

The V call is TRBV7-3, the J call TRBJ2-3, with D uncertain. The V and J ends lost 2 bases and 1 base respectively, with 10 bases between them. CDR3 size: 15 residues. CDR1 SGHTA and CDR2 FQGTGA come from the germline V gene. Written as DNA, the CDR3 is TGTGCCAGCAGCTTAGGGCCCCGCCGCACAGATACGCAGTATTTT. Amino acids: CASSLGPRRTDTQYF.

This clone turned up a few times. The chain carries TRBV6-6 and TRBJ2-7; tentatively, D is TRBD1 (6 bases). CDR1 and CDR2 from the germline V gene are MNHNY and SVGAGI (reference sequence). With 8 bases removed from V and 1 base from J, the gap between germline ends came to 9 bases. This CDR3 has 12 amino acids. CDR3 bases: TGTGCCAGCGGGCAGGGGTCCTACGAGCAGTACTTC. It encodes CASGQGSYEQYF.

This clone has only a few counts. This chain connects TRBV6-4 to TRBJ2-1, with 12 positions matching TRBD2. The CDR3 runs to 16 residues. Germline values: CDR1 MRHNA, CDR2 SNTAGT. Trimming removed 2 bases from V and 4 bases from J; junction bases left unmatched: 3. In DNA, the CDR3 is TGTGCCAGCAGTGACAGACTAGCGGGGGATTACAATGAGCAGTTCTTC. The encoded protein is CASSDRLAGDYNEQFF.

V usage is TRBV21-1 and J usage is TRBJ1-4; the listed D gene, TRBD1, was not tested against the DNA. TRBV21-1 corresponds to a pseudogene. This CDR3 comprises 18 residues. CDR3: CASSEGWTGPWAGEKLFF. The CDR3, as DNA: TGTGCCAGCAGCGAAGGGTGGACAGGTCCGTGGGCGGGCGAAAAACTGTTTTTT.

The rearrangement uses TRBV11-2 and TRBJ2-7, with unresolved D. Germline V lookup: CDR1 SGHAT, CDR2 FQNNGV. CDR3 length equals 14 residues. The V end lost 8 bases, the J end lost 0 bases, and 14 bases lay between the germline ends. The CDR3: CASQRLASSYEQYF. Written as DNA, the CDR3 is TGTGCCAGCCAGAGACTGGCTTCCTCCTACGAGCAGTACTTC. The full variable domain, with the rest looked up from reference TRBV11-2 and TRBJ2-7, is EAGVAQSPRYKIIEKRQSVAFWCNPISGHATLYWYQQILGQGPKLLIQFQNNGVVDDSQLPKDRFSAERLKGVDSTLKIQPAKLEDSAVYLCASQRLASSYEQYFGPGTRLTVT.

The chain uses TRBV5-8 and TRBJ1-5, with TRBD1 identical over 9 bases. CDR1 is SGHTS and CDR2 is YDEGEE in the germline V gene. The CDR3 contains 16 residues. The J segment lost 1 base and the V segment lost 4 bases, leaving 6 bases of the junction unmatched. This CDR3 reads CASSRGQGWSNQPQHF. The CDR3 nucleotides are TGTGCCAGCAGCAGGGGACAGGGTTGGAGCAATCAGCCCCAGCATTTT.

The chain recombines TRBV9 with TRBJ2-1; TRBD2 aligns across 9 bases. Trimming cost V 1 base and J 8 bases; bases outside gene matches: 7. The CDR3 runs 15 residues. Looked up from germline, CDR1 is SGDLS and CDR2 is YYNGEE. The CDR3 DNA is TGTGCCAGCAGCGTAATGTCTAGCGGGAACCATGAGCAGTTCTTC. Residues: CASSVMSSGNHEQFF.

The genes are TRBV15 and TRBJ1-5; 8 bases match TRBD1. V lost 0 bases, J lost 6 bases, and 7 bases stayed unmatched. CDR1 and CDR2 (germline): LNHNV, YYDKDF (reference sequence). The CDR3 consists of 16 residues. For the CDR3, the DNA is TGTGCCACCAGCAGAGACCGGGACAGGCGGGGTCAGCCCCAGCATTTT. It specifies CATSRDRDRRGQPQHF.

The chain is built from TRBV4-1 and TRBJ1-1, with 9 positions matching TRBD1. This CDR3 contains 15 residues. V gave up 3 bases and J gave up 1 base; unmatched junction bases: 3. CDR1 and CDR2 (germline): MGHRA, YSYEKL. CDR3 sequence: CASSHPGQGNTEAFF. Here the CDR3 DNA reads TGCGCCAGCAGCCATCCGGGACAGGGGAACACTGAAGCTTTCTTT.

This clone was found once. V and J are TRBV25-1 and TRBJ2-1, with TRBD1 matching 10 bases. V trimming: 3 bases; J trimming: 7 bases; junction bases outside the gene matches: 6. This CDR3 is built from 15 residues. Per germline, CDR1 MGHDK and CDR2 SYGVNS. The CDR3 here is CASSEAGTGVNEQFF. The DNA of the CDR3 is TGTGCCAGCAGTGAGGCGGGGACAGGGGTAAATGAGCAGTTCTTC. Combining the CDR3 with reference TRBV25-1 and TRBJ2-1 gives the whole variable domain EADIYQTPRYLVIGTGKKITLECSQTMGHDKMYWYQQDPGMELHLIHYSYGVNSTEKGDLSSESTVSRIRTEHFPLTLESARPSHTSQYLCASSEAGTGVNEQFFGPGTRLTVL.

CDR3 loop: CASSRDYDSYNEQFF. Here the CDR3 DNA reads TGTGCCAGCAGCCGGGACTACGATTCCTACAATGAGCAGTTCTTC. The V and J genes are TRBV28 and TRBJ2-1; the match to TRBD2 covers 7 bases. V lost 6 bases and J lost 1; bases outside the gene matches: 6. Germline V gene lookup returns CDR1 MDHEN and CDR2 SYDVKM. The CDR3 length is 15 residues.

Note on this clone: Other DNA sequences in the same sample also yield this CDR3. The rearrangement uses TRBV5-1 and TRBJ2-1, with 13 nucleotides matching TRBD2. This CDR3 has 17 residues. Germline V lookup: CDR1 SGHRS, CDR2 YFSETQ. The junction had 7 bases not matched to a gene; V was cut back by 3 bases and J by 4 bases. The DNA for the CDR3 is TGCGCCAGCAGCTCTACTAGCGGGGGGGCCGCGTACAATGAGCAGTTCTTC. Translation: CASSSTSGGAAYNEQFF.

In this sample, this clone turned up once. V usage is TRBV7-3 and J usage is TRBJ2-2; D perhaps matches TRBD2 (5 bases). CDR1 SGHTA and CDR2 FQGTGA come from the germline V gene. The CDR3 is 18 amino acids. Trimming removed 2 bases at V and 1 base at J, with 17 bases between. The CDR3 loop is CASSLVPTSPVNTGELFF. CDR3 nucleotides: TGTGCCAGCAGCTTAGTCCCCACTAGTCCGGTGAACACCGGGGAGCTGTTTTTT.

The chain combines TRBV5-6 with TRBJ1-2; unclear D gene. The CDR3 is 13 amino acids. Germline V CDR1 and CDR2: SGHDT, YYEEEE. Trimming cost V 0 bases and J 0 bases, with 3 bases left between them. The CDR3: CASSLAANYGYTF. DNA for the CDR3: TGTGCCAGCAGCTTGGCAGCTAACTATGGCTACACCTTC.

This CDR3 is CASKLGGTEAFF. In DNA form, the CDR3 reads TGTGCCAGTAAACTAGGGGGCACTGAAGCTTTCTTT. This chain joins TRBV19 and TRBJ1-1; D may be TRBD1 (6 bases). Germline loops: CDR1 LNHDA, CDR2 SQIVND (reference sequence). Trimming removed 7 bases at V and 4 bases at J, with 10 bases between. The CDR3 extends over 12 amino acids.

This rearrangement joins TRBV6-5 to TRBJ1-5, with 8 nucleotides matching TRBD1. With 5 bases clipped from V and 2 bases from J, the junction kept 5 bases outside the gene matches. In germline, CDR1 is MNHEY, CDR2 SVGAGI. This CDR3 comprises 15 residues. The CDR3 here is CASSGQGFGNQPQHF. The CDR3 bases are TGTGCCAGCAGTGGACAGGGATTTGGCAATCAGCCCCAGCATTTT.

This rearrangement joins TRBV5-1 to TRBJ2-5, with 10 bases aligning to TRBD2. J gave up 2 bases and V 1 base, and 2 bases lay outside the gene matches. This CDR3 region has 15 residues. Germline V gives CDR1 SGHRS, CDR2 YFSETQ. The CDR3 spells CASSLQAGGQETQYF. CDR3 nucleotides: TGCGCCAGCAGCTTGCAAGCGGGGGGGCAAGAGACCCAGTACTTC.

This rearrangement joins TRBV4-3 to TRBJ2-2, with 8 bases lining up with TRBD2. This CDR3 spans 15 amino acids. V was pared by 1 base and J by 5 bases, with 3 bases of the junction left unmatched. Germline V gives CDR1 LGHNA, CDR2 YSLEER. CDR3 amino acids: CASSQAKRGTGELFF. The CDR3 DNA follows: TGCGCCAGCAGCCAAGCCAAGCGGGGGACCGGGGAGCTGTTTTTT.